Presented here are 20 T cell receptor beta chains from one specimen sequenced in a study of blood T cells in healthy people across ages. Sample-barcoded 5' priming and a J-beta primer mix drove a second PCR of about 7 to 12 cycles. From the 5' RACE reads, TCRdb called clonotypes with MiXCR, one entry per CDR3 protein. The repertoire holds 1,500,000 or so distinct CDR3 sequences, with approximately 60% as singletons. Sequenced material: blood. The receptor set was obtained from a man between 18 and 35 years old in good health.

Only one count was recorded for this clonotype. This chain connects TRBV2 to TRBJ2-5; D uncertain. The J call may be in error: the DNA end matches TRBJ2-7 better. Germline CDR1 SNHLY, CDR2 FYNNEI. The CDR3 loop spans 12 amino acids. CDR3 bases: TGTGCCAGCGCAACCCCAGTGGGCGAGCAGTACTTC. Translated: CASATPVGEQYF.

This clonotype occurred a few times. J is TRBJ1-2 and V is TRBV20-1; D is unclear. This CDR3 is built from 13 residues. The germline CDR1 and CDR2 sequences are DFQATT and SNEGSKA (reference sequence). The ends were cut back, 4 bases at V and 3 bases at J, with 12 bases in the middle. CDR3 sequence reads: CSATYSGDYGYTF. The CDR3 region has the DNA TGCAGTGCTACCTACAGCGGGGACTATGGCTACACCTTC.

This clonotype is a singleton in its sample. The V and J genes are TRBV20-1 and TRBJ2-7, with D hard to call. The CDR3 length is 13 residues. V lost 3 bases, J lost 3 bases, and 12 bases lay in between. The germline CDR1 and CDR2 sequences are DFQATT and SNEGSKA (reference sequence). The CDR3 sequence: CSASITPGYEQYF. Here the CDR3 DNA reads TGCAGTGCTAGTATCACCCCGGGCTACGAGCAGTACTTC.

The chain combines TRBV5-1 with TRBJ2-6; D possibly matches TRBD1 or TRBD2 (5 bases each). This CDR3 contains 17 residues. Between the trimmed V and J ends, which lost 5 bases and 0 bases, there was a span of 15 bases. CDR1 is SGHRS, CDR2 YFSETQ, per germline. CDR3 nucleotides: TGCGCCAGCAGGCCGTGGGGGTCGAGCTCTGGGGCCAACGTCCTGACTTTC. This codes for CASRPWGSSSGANVLTF.

The chain links TRBV3-1 to TRBJ2-1; 9 positions match TRBD1. The length of the CDR3 is 18 residues. Per the germline V gene, CDR1 is LGHDT and CDR2 is YNNKEL (reference sequence). Losses at the gene ends were 3 bases for V and 5 bases for J; bases not matched to a gene: 14. The CDR3 region is CASSQIINPGQGNNEQFF. CDR3 DNA sequence: TGTGCCAGCAGCCAGATAATCAATCCGGGACAGGGAAACAATGAGCAGTTCTTC.

CDR3 in amino acids: CASSWAIGGYTEAFF. The CDR3 coding sequence is TGTGCCAGCAGCTGGGCGATAGGGGGCTACACTGAAGCTTTCTTT. This rearrangement joins TRBV5-5 to TRBJ1-1; 7 bases map to TRBD1. V dropped 3 bases and J dropped 3; count of bases not matched to a gene: 8. Germline CDR1 SGHKS, CDR2 YYEKEE (reference sequence). The CDR3 has 15 amino acids.

The chain is built from TRBV10-3 and TRBJ1-1; D may be TRBD1 (5 bases). Germline loops: CDR1 ENHRY, CDR2 SYGVKD. This CDR3 has 13 residues. The germline V and J ends were trimmed by 0 bases and 7 bases, with 9 bases remaining between them. CDR3 region: CAISESSGCEAFF. CDR3 in DNA: TGTGCCATCAGTGAGTCTTCAGGGTGTGAAGCTTTCTTT.

This CDR3 is CASTIPDSYEQYF. Written as DNA, the CDR3 is TGTGCCAGCACCATCCCCGACTCCTACGAGCAGTACTTC. This chain connects TRBV2 to TRBJ2-7; no firm D call. Trimming cost V 7 bases and J 0 bases, with 10 bases left between them. The CDR3 contains 13 residues. The germline V gene has CDR1 SNHLY and CDR2 FYNNEI.

This clonotype has just a few counts. The chain joins TRBV20-1 to TRBJ2-5; the match to TRBD2 covers 12 bases. The J segment lost 5 bases and the V segment lost 5 bases, leaving 3 bases of the junction unmatched. This CDR3 region has 13 residues. CDR1 and CDR2 from the germline V gene are DFQATT and SNEGSKA (reference sequence). CDR3 residues: CSALTSGSETQYF. The DNA for the CDR3 is TGCAGTGCTTTGACTAGCGGGAGTGAGACCCAGTACTTC.

The rearrangement joins TRBV6-2 or TRBV6-3 to TRBJ2-1; D is unresolved. V lost 6 bases to trimming and J lost 0 bases, with 21 bases between them. Germline CDR1 reads MNHEY; CDR2 reads SVGEGT. The CDR3 length is 18 residues. The CDR3 region is CASSAGYLSLSSYNEQFF. In nucleotides, the CDR3 is TGTGCCAGCAGCGCTGGATACCTCAGCCTGAGCTCCTACAATGAGCAGTTCTTC.

The rearrangement uses TRBV7-2 and TRBJ2-5; D call uncertain. Between the trimmed V and J ends, which lost 1 base and 5 bases, there was a span of 8 bases. The germline V gene has CDR1 SGHTA and CDR2 FQGNSA. This CDR3 has 13 residues. CDR3 loop: CASSLVVIETQYF. CDR3 sequence (DNA): TGTGCCAGCAGCTTAGTAGTTATTGAGACCCAGTACTTC.

J is TRBJ2-5 and V is TRBV4-1; tentatively, D is TRBD2 (7 bases). The germline gives CDR1 MGHRA, CDR2 YSYEKL. Trimming cost V 5 bases and J 2 bases, with 18 bases left between them. This CDR3 spans 16 amino acids. The CDR3 DNA reads TGCGCCAGCAGCTCGAGAAGAGGGAGGGGGCAAGAGACCCAGTACTTC. This encodes CASSSRRGRGQETQYF.

This clonotype has a single count. The genes are TRBV7-2 and TRBJ1-5; D uncertain. V was shortened by 8 bases and J by 0 bases, with 8 bases between the two germline ends. CDR3 size: 13 residues. The V gene's germline CDR1 is SGHTA and CDR2 FQGNSA. The DNA of the CDR3 is TGTGCCAGCGTGACGGATAGCAATCAGCCCCAGCATTTT. This encodes CASVTDSNQPQHF.

The rearrangement links TRBV24-1 to TRBJ2-3; 9 bases match TRBD1. The germline V gene has CDR1 KGHDR and CDR2 SFDVKD. The junction had 9 bases not matched to a gene; V was cut back by 9 bases and J by 6 bases. This CDR3 region has 14 residues. Written as DNA, the CDR3 is TGTGCCACCCAAACGGGACAGGGTACCGATACGCAGTATTTT. Translated, it gives CATQTGQGTDTQYF.

The V gene is TRBV6-5, the J gene TRBJ2-7, with 7 nucleotides matching TRBD2. The last part of the DNA fits TRBJ2-5 better; the J call may be wrong. The CDR3 runs 15 residues. Germline V gene sequence: CDR1 MNHEY, CDR2 SVGAGI. CDR3 sequence reads: CASTNLAANGETQYF. DNA for the CDR3: TGTGCCAGCACCAACCTAGCGGCGAATGGCGAGACCCAGTACTTC.

The chain employs TRBV7-2 and TRBJ2-7; TRBD1 or TRBD2 may be the D gene (5 bases each). The length of the CDR3 is 15 residues. Germline-derived CDR1 and CDR2 are SGHTA and FQGNSA. V lost 7 bases to trimming and J lost 0 bases, with 16 bases between them. In DNA form, the CDR3 reads TGTGCCAGCACCTGGGGGATGGGAAGCTCCTACGAGCAGTACTTC. Protein product: CASTWGMGSSYEQYF.

The rearrangement joins TRBV20-1 to TRBJ1-1; D gene uncertain. This CDR3 is 13 amino acids long. Trimming shortened V by 2 bases and J by 1 base, and 8 bases separated the two germline ends. The germline V gene has CDR1 DFQATT and CDR2 SNEGSKA (reference sequence). CDR3 sequence reads: CSARSRWNTEAFF. The DNA of the CDR3 is TGCAGTGCTAGATCTCGGTGGAACACTGAAGCTTTCTTT.

The rearrangement uses TRBV28 and TRBJ1-2, with D hard to call. Germline CDR1 MDHEN, CDR2 SYDVKM. Trimming removed 6 bases from V and 4 bases from J, with 6 bases in between. This CDR3 has 11 residues. The CDR3 sequence is CASRDGYGYTF. The DNA for the CDR3 is TGTGCCAGCAGGGACGGCTATGGCTACACCTTC.

The chain links TRBV15 to TRBJ1-5; D might be TRBD1 (5 bases). CDR1 and CDR2 (germline): LNHNV, YYDKDF (reference sequence). This CDR3 has 15 residues. V lost 0 bases and J 6 bases, leaving 12 bases between the germline ends. The CDR3 is CATSRDLGGGQPQHF. CDR3 nucleotide sequence: TGTGCCACCAGCAGAGATCTTGGGGGAGGTCAGCCCCAGCATTTT. The entire variable domain, with the rest obtained from reference TRBV15 and TRBJ1-5, is as follows: DAMVIQNPRYQVTQFGKPVTLSCSQTLNHNVMYWYQQKSSQAPKLLFHYYDKDFNNEADTPDNFQSRRPNTSFCFLDIRSPGLGDTAMYLCATSRDLGGGQPQHFGDGTRLSIL.

This clonotype turned up a few times. V is TRBV29-1 and J is TRBJ1-2; TRBD1 matches at 8 bases. V was clipped by 4 bases and J by 0 bases; unmatched bases: 10. Germline lookup yields CDR1 SQVTM and CDR2 ANQGSEA. This CDR3 region has 16 residues. CDR3 amino acids: CSVVGQGAPANYGYTF. For the CDR3, the DNA is TGCAGCGTTGTAGGGCAGGGGGCACCAGCTAACTATGGCTACACCTTC. The variable domain in full, completed from reference TRBV29-1 and TRBJ1-2, reads SAVISQKPSRDICQRGTSLTIQCQVDSQVTMMFWYRQQPGQSLTLIATANQGSEATYESGFVIDKFPISRPNLTFSTLTVSNMSPEDSSIYLCSVVGQGAPANYGYTFGSGTRLTVV.